This passage covers 11 T cell receptor beta chains from one sample sequenced in a study of T-cell memory formation after mild COVID-19. Using its own MiXCR run on the 5' RACE reads, TCRdb lists one record per CDR3 protein. The sample carries roughly 370,000 distinct CDR3 sequences, roughly 15% recorded once. The sample comprised PBMCs or a T cell subset sorted from them (not recorded which). All receptors derive from a young man who had mild COVID-19 (a few samples of this study predate the infection). Cell type and time point are not known.

This clonotype has a single count. J is TRBJ1-5 and V is TRBV12-3 or TRBV12-4; tentative D call: TRBD1 (5 bases). The CDR3 is made up of 14 amino acids. V was cut by 7 bases and J by 1 base, with 11 bases left in between. DNA of the CDR3: TGTGCCAGCACCCGACCAGGGAGCAATCAGCCCCAGCATTTT. Translating gives CASTRPGSNQPQHF.

This clonotype was counted at least ten times. The chain carries TRBV5-1 and TRBJ2-4, with a possible D match to TRBD1 (6 bases). V was shortened by 4 bases and J by 3 bases, with 17 bases between the two germline ends. The CDR3 is 16 amino acids. Germline V gives CDR1 SGHRS, CDR2 YFSETQ. CDR3 DNA sequence: TGCGCCAGCAGCATCGGACAGAATTTTGTCAAAAACATTCAGTACTTC. Protein: CASSIGQNFVKNIQYF. The complete variable domain, with remaining parts taken from reference TRBV5-1 and TRBJ2-4, reads KAGVTQTPRYLIKTRGQQVTLSCSPISGHRSVSWYQQTPGQGLQFLFEYFSETQRNKGNFPGRFSGRQFSNSRSEMNVSTLELGDSALYLCASSIGQNFVKNIQYFGAGTRLSVL.

This clonotype was observed a handful of times. The chain uses TRBV7-2 and TRBJ2-3, with 10 bases identical to TRBD2. Germline trimming cut 1 base from V and 2 bases from J; bases unmatched to any gene: 3. CDR3 length: 16 amino acids. Germline CDR1 reads SGHTA; CDR2 reads FQGNSA. The CDR3 loop is CASSLGSGGYTDTQYF. The CDR3 DNA reads as TGTGCCAGCAGCTTAGGTAGCGGGGGGTACACAGATACGCAGTATTTT.

This clonotype was picked up a small number of times. The rearrangement joins TRBV5-5 to TRBJ2-1; D gene ambiguous. The CDR3 contains 13 residues. Germline V CDR1 and CDR2: SGHKS, YYEKEE (reference sequence). V dropped 0 bases and J dropped 9 bases, with 10 bases sitting between them. DNA of the CDR3: TGTGCCAGCAGCTTGGAGTGGGTCGGTGAGCAGTTCTTC. Its translation is CASSLEWVGEQFF.

This clonotype has a count of ten or more. The chain has TRBV12-3 or TRBV12-4 and TRBJ2-2, with 8 bases lining up with TRBD2. The junction had 17 bases not matched to a gene; V was cut back by 2 bases and J by 0 bases. The CDR3 covers 21 residues. In DNA form, the CDR3 reads TGTGCCAGCAGTTTAAGACCGAGACTAGCGACCTTACTTCCGAACACCGGGGAGCTGTTTTTT. Residues: CASSLRPRLATLLPNTGELFF.

The chain employs TRBV4-1 and TRBJ1-1; perhaps TRBD1 as D (5 bases). The CDR3 runs 15 residues. With 1 base removed from V and 5 bases from J, the gap between germline ends came to 14 bases. Germline V gene sequence: CDR1 MGHRA, CDR2 YSYEKL. CDR3 sequence reads: CASSQGGGGGTEAFF. In DNA, the CDR3 is TGCGCCAGCAGCCAAGGCGGGGGAGGAGGGACTGAAGCTTTCTTT.

This chain connects TRBV18 to TRBJ2-1, with D possibly being TRBD1 or TRBD2 (6 bases each). The germline V gene has CDR1 KGHSH and CDR2 LQKENI. Trimming stripped 5 bases from V and 7 bases from J, with 12 bases between. The CDR3 is 13 residues long. The CDR3 reads CASSLGGRNEQFF. The CDR3 DNA reads TGTGCCAGCTCATTGGGGGGCCGGAATGAGCAGTTCTTC.

J is TRBJ2-5 and V is TRBV5-1; TRBD2 aligns across 14 bases. CDR3 length equals 15 residues. V lost 4 bases, J lost 7 bases, and 6 bases stayed unmatched. CDR1 is SGHRS and CDR2 is YFSETQ in the germline V gene. The CDR3 DNA reads as TGCGCCAGCAGCGAGACTAGCGGGGGGGCACGGACCCAGTACTTC. It yields the protein CASSETSGGARTQYF.

The CDR3 region has the DNA TGTGCCAGCACCTCGTACAGGGGAAATACGCAGTATTTT. Protein sequence: CASTSYRGNTQYF. V is TRBV7-8 and J is TRBJ2-3; 7 nucleotides line up with TRBD1. The CDR3 is made up of 13 amino acids. Germline V CDR1 and CDR2: SGHVS, FQNEAQ. V was pared by 7 bases and J by 7 bases, with 8 bases of the junction left unmatched.

The gene calls are TRBV4-1 and TRBJ1-5; D remains unclear. Germline V gives CDR1 MGHRA, CDR2 YSYEKL. The V end lost 0 bases, the J end lost 3 bases, and 9 bases lay between the germline ends. The CDR3 length is 15 residues. DNA for the CDR3: TGCGCCAGCAGCCAAGATCAGGCAGTCAATCAGCCCCAGCATTTT. This sequence encodes CASSQDQAVNQPQHF.

V gene TRBV7-3 combines with J gene TRBJ2-5, with D perhaps matching TRBD2 (6 bases). The germline V and J ends were trimmed by 2 bases and 4 bases, with 11 bases remaining between them. The CDR3 runs to 14 residues. CDR1 and CDR2 from the germline V gene are SGHTA and FQGTGA. The CDR3 here is CASSLSGEVETQYF. CDR3 bases: TGTGCCAGCAGCTTATCGGGGGAGGTAGAGACCCAGTACTTC.